This TCR beta chain was sequenced in a study of cytomegalovirus exposure and HLA in healthy donors. Both 60 Vbeta primers and 13 Jbeta primers went into the PCR. The data were produced by immunoSEQ multiplex PCR, yet TCRdb's version contains in-frame clones alone and is incomplete. The table has over 100,000 clones, 55% to 75% seen once; the top ten hold roughly 4%. Sequenced material: PBMCs. The origin of this receptor is a man aged 45 to 65 in good health and CMV-seropositive.

The CDR3, as DNA: TGCGCCAGCAGCTTTTTTGTGGGGACAGGAGACACCGGGGAGCTGTTTTTT. Translating it yields CASSFFVGTGDTGELFF. The chain combines TRBV5-1 with TRBJ2-2, with 8 bases lining up with TRBD1. The CDR3 sequence is 17 residues long. The ends lost 2 bases at V and 3 bases at J; junction bases unmatched: 9. Germline loops: CDR1 SGHRS, CDR2 YFSETQ.